A single T cell receptor beta chain is shown here with its context. The antigen remains unidentified. Generated by immunoSEQ multiplex PCR, the TCRdb table keeps only in-frame clones and is missing some. The sample has some 92,000 clones, roughly 92% seen once; the top ten hold roughly 0.3%. This entry belongs to a study of graft-versus-host responses after intestinal transplantation. Study overall: Recipients had multivisceral, liver-intestinal, or isolated intestinal transplants. Recipients across the board were started on anti-thymocyte globulin induction, then kept on tacrolimus and steroids for approximately three years.

The V gene's germline CDR1 is SGHRS and CDR2 YFSETQ. The CDR3 contains 17 residues. Trimming removed 0 bases from V and 2 bases from J, with 12 bases in between. The origin of this receptor is a human donor who received an intestinal transplant. Sequencing used unstimulated CD4+ T cells sorted from spleen or lymph node cells, obtained before intestinal transplant. The genes are TRBV5-1 and TRBJ2-6, with D uncertain. The chain's CDR3 is CASSLVVSSPGANVLTF. The DNA for the CDR3 is TGCGCCAGCAGCTTGGTAGTGTCGAGCCCTGGGGCCAACGTCCTGACTTTC.